This T cell receptor beta chain was sequenced in a study of radiotherapy plus CTLA-4 blockade in lung cancer. As for the study in general: Objective responses occurred in around 18% of patients; about 31% had disease control. Overall study results and limits: TCR clones from tumors expanded in blood after radiotherapy plus ipilimumab.

The repertoire was sequenced with immunoSEQ multiplex PCR; TCRdb's copy has only in-frame clones and lacks some. The data contain about 110,000 clones, more than 75% of them seen just once; the ten biggest clones take up around 2%. This CDR3 has 13 residues. V lost 1 base and J 6 bases, leaving 7 bases between the germline ends. Germline V gene sequence: CDR1 GTSNPN, CDR2 SVGIG (reference sequence). As for this clone: The target antigen is unknown.

This clonotype was obtained from a human donor with non-small cell lung cancer that progressed on radiotherapy plus ipilimumab. Some clones in this sample may be carry-over from other donors' samples. The material was peripheral blood, obtained from a patient treated with radiotherapy plus ipilimumab. J is TRBJ1-6 and V is TRBV30, with D unresolved. Here the CDR3 DNA reads TGTGCCTGGAGTGACCAAATTAATTCACCCCTCCACTTT. Its translation: CAWSDQINSPLHF.